The clone carrying this T cell receptor (beta chain) occurred many times. This record comes from a study of control samples from healthy donors and cancer patients. Sequenced by immunoSEQ multiplex PCR; TCRdb stores in-frame clones only, minus some. This sample has approximately 170,000 clones, with almost 90% found just once. This CDR3 comprises 14 residues. Germline V gene sequence: CDR1 KGHDR, CDR2 SFDVKD. The ends lost 0 bases at V and 7 bases at J; junction bases unmatched: 4. This chain uses TRBV24-1 with TRBJ1-2, with 7 bases fitting TRBD1. The source of this sequence is a woman between 50 and 59 years old in good health. The sequenced sample consisted of blood. CDR3: CATSDLGQETGYTF. As DNA, the CDR3 is TGTGCCACCAGTGATTTGGGACAGGAGACTGGCTACACCTTC.